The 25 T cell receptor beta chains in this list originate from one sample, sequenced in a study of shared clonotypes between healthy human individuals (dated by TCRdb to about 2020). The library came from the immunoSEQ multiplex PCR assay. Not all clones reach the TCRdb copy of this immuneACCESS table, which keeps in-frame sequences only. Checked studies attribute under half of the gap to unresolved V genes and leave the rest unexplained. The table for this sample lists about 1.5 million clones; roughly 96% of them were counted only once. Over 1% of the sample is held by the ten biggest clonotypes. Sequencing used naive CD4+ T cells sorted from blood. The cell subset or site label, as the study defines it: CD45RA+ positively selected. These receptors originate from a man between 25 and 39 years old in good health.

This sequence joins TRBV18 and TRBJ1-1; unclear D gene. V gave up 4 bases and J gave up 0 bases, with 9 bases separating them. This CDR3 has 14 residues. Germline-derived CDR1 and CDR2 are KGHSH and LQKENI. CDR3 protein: CASSLGIMNTEAFF. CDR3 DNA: TGTGCCAGCTCACTAGGGATCATGAACACTGAAGCTTTCTTT.

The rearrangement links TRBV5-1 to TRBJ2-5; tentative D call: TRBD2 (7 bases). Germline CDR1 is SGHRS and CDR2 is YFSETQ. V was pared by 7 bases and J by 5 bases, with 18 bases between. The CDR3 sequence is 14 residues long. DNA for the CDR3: TGCGCCAGCCAAGGGGGGATCGGGAGGGAGACCCAGTACTTC. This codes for CASQGGIGRETQYF.

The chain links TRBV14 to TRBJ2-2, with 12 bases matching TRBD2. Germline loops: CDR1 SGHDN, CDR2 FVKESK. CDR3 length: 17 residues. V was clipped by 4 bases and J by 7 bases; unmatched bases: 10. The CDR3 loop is CASSPWTGLAGIGELFF. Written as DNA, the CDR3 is TGTGCCAGCAGCCCCTGGACAGGACTAGCGGGAATCGGGGAGCTGTTTTTT.

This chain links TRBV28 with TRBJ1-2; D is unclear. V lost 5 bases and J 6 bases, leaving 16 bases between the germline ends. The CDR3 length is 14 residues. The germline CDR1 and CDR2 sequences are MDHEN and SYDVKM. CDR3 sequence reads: CASSRGILAHGYTF. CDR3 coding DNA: TGTGCCAGCAGTCGAGGAATCCTGGCTCATGGCTACACCTTC.

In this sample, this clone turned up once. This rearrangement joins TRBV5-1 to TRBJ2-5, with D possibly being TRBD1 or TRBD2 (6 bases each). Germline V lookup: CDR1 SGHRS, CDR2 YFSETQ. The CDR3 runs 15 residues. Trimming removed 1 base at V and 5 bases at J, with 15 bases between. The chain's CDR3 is CASSLTLGGRETQYF. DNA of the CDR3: TGCGCCAGCAGCTTGACTCTAGGGGGGAGGGAGACCCAGTACTTC.

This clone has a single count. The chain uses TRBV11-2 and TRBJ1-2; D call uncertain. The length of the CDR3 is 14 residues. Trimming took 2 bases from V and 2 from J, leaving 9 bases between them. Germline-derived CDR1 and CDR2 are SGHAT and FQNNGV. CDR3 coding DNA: TGTGCCAGCAGCTTAATCTGGTCGAACTATGGCTACACCTTC. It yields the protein CASSLIWSNYGYTF.

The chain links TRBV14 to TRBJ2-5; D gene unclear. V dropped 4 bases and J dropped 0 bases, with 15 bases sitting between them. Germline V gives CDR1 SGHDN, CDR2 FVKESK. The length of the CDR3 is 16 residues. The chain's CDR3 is CASSRLGIPYQETQYF. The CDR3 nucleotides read TGTGCCAGCAGCCGCTTAGGGATCCCGTACCAAGAGACCCAGTACTTC.

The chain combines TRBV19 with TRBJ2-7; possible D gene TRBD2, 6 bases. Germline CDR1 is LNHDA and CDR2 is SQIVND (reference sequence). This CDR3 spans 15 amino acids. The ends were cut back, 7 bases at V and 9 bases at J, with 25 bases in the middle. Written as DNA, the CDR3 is TGTGCCAGTACCGATTCGACTAGACCCTACGACGGGCAGTACTTC. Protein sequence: CASTDSTRPYDGQYF.

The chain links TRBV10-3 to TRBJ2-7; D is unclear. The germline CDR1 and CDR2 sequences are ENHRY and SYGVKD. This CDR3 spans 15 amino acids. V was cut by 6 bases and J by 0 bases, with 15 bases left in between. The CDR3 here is CAISPSGPYSYEQYF. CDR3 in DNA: TGTGCCATCAGCCCGTCCGGGCCATACTCCTACGAGCAGTACTTC.

The CDR3 DNA reads as TGTGCCAGCAAGAAAGGGTTAGTTAGCACTGAAGCTTTCTTT. Its protein is CASKKGLVSTEAFF. The chain links TRBV9 to TRBJ1-1; the D is unclear. Trimming took 6 bases from V and 4 from J, leaving 16 bases between them. The CDR3 is 14 residues long. CDR1 and CDR2 from the germline V gene are SGDLS and YYNGEE.

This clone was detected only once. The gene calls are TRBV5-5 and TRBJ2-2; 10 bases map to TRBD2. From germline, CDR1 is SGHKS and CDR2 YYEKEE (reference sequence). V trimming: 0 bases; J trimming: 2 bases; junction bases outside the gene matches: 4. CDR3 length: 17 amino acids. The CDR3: CASSLVGLADNTGELFF. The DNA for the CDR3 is TGTGCCAGCAGCTTGGTAGGACTAGCGGATAACACCGGGGAGCTGTTTTTT.

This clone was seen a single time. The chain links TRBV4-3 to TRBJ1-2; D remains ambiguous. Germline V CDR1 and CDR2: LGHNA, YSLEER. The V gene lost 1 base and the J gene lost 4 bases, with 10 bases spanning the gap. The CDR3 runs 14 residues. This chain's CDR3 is CASSQAPRLYGYTF. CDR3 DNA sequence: TGCGCCAGCAGCCAAGCCCCCCGCCTCTATGGCTACACCTTC.

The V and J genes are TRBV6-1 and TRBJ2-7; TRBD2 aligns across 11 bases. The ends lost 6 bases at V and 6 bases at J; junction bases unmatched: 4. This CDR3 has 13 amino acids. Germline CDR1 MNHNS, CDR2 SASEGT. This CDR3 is CASRLAGDSEQYF. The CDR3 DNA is TGTGCCAGCAGACTAGCGGGAGATTCCGAGCAGTACTTC.

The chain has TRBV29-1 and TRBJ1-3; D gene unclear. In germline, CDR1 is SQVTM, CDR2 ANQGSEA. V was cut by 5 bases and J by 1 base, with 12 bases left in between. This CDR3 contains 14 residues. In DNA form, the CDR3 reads TGCAGCGTTCAAGGGCGGCTGTCTGGAAACACCATATATTTT. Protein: CSVQGRLSGNTIYF.

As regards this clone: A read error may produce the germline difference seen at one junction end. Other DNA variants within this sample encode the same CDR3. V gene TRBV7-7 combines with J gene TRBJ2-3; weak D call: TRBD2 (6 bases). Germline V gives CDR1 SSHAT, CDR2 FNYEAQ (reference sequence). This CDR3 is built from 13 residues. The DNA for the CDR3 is TGTGCTAGCAGCTCCGGGAGTACAGATACGCAGTATTTT. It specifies CASSSGSTDTQYF.

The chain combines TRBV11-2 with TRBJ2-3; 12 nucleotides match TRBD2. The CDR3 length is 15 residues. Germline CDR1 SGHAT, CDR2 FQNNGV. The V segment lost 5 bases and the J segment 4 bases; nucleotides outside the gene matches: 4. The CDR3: CASSQLAGGSDTQYF. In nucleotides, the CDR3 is TGTGCCAGCAGCCAACTAGCGGGAGGCTCAGATACGCAGTATTTT.

The CDR3 sequence: CASSFPRAFAYEQYF. Written as DNA, the CDR3 is TGTGCCAGCAGCTTTCCCAGGGCGTTCGCCTACGAGCAGTACTTC. The V gene is TRBV11-2, the J gene TRBJ2-7, with a tentative D call TRBD1 (5 bases). CDR3 length: 15 residues. V was pared by 3 bases and J by 2 bases, with 14 bases between. CDR1 is SGHAT and CDR2 is FQNNGV in the germline V gene.

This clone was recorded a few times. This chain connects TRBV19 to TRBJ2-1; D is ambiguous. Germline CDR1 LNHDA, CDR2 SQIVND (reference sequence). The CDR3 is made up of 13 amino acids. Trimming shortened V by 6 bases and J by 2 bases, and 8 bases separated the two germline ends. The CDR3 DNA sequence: TGTGCCAGTAGAGGCGGTACCTACAATGAGCAGTTCTTC. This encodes CASRGGTYNEQFF.

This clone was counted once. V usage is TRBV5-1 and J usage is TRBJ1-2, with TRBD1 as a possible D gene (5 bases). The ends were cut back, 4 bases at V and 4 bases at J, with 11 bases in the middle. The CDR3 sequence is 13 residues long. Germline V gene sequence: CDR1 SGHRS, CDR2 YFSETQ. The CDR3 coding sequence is TGCGCCAGCAGCCTGGGACCTAGCTATGGCTACACCTTC. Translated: CASSLGPSYGYTF.

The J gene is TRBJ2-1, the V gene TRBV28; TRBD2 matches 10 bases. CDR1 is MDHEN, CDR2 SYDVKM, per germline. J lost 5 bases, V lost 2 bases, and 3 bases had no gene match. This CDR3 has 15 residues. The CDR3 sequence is CASSLGTSGNNEQFF. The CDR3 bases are TGTGCCAGCAGTTTAGGCACTAGCGGGAACAATGAGCAGTTCTTC.

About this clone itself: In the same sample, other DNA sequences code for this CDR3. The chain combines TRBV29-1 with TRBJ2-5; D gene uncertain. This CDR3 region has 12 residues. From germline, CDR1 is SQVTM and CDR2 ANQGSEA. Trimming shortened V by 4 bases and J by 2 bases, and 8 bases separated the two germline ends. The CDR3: CSVVGVQETQYF. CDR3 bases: TGCAGCGTTGTTGGGGTTCAAGAGACCCAGTACTTC. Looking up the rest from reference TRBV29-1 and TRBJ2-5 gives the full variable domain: SAVISQKPSRDICQRGTSLTIQCQVDSQVTMMFWYRQQPGQSLTLIATANQGSEATYESGFVIDKFPISRPNLTFSTLTVSNMSPEDSSIYLCSVVGVQETQYFGPGTRLLVL.

The CDR3 sequence: CASSSGLAGRGGTQYF. As DNA, the CDR3 is TGTGCCAGCAGCTCAGGACTAGCGGGGCGAGGGGGGACCCAGTACTTC. The chain employs TRBV5-4 and TRBJ2-5; TRBD2 matches 12 bases. The CDR3 has 16 residues. Germline assignment: CDR1 SGHNT and CDR2 YYREEE (reference sequence). Trimming removed 3 bases from V and 7 bases from J; junction bases left unmatched: 10. Drawing the rest from reference TRBV5-4 and TRBJ2-5, the complete variable domain is ETGVTQSPTHLIKTRGQQVTLRCSSQSGHNTVSWYQQALGQGPQFIFQYYREEENGRGNFPPRFSGLQFPNYSSELNVNALELDDSALYLCASSSGLAGRGGTQYFGPGTRLLVL.

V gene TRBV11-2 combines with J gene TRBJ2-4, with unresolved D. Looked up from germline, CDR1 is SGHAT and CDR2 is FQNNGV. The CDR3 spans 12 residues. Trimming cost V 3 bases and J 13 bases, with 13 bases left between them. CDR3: CASSFGKVGQYF. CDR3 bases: TGTGCCAGCAGCTTCGGCAAGGTGGGCCAGTACTTC.

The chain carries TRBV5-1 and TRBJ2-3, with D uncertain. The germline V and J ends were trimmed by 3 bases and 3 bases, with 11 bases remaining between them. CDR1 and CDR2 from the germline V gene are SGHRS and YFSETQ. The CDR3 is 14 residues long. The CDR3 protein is CASSSPALTDTQYF. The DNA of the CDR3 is TGCGCCAGCAGCTCCCCGGCCCTGACAGATACGCAGTATTTT. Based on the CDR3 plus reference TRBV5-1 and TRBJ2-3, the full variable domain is KAGVTQTPRYLIKTRGQQVTLSCSPISGHRSVSWYQQTPGQGLQFLFEYFSETQRNKGNFPGRFSGRQFSNSRSEMNVSTLELGDSALYLCASSSPALTDTQYFGPGTRLTVL.

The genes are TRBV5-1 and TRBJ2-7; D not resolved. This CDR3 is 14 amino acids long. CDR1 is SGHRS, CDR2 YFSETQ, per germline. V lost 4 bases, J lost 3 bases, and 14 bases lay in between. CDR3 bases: TGCGCCAGCAGCCGACTTCCGGAAGACTACGAGCAGTACTTC. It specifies CASSRLPEDYEQYF.